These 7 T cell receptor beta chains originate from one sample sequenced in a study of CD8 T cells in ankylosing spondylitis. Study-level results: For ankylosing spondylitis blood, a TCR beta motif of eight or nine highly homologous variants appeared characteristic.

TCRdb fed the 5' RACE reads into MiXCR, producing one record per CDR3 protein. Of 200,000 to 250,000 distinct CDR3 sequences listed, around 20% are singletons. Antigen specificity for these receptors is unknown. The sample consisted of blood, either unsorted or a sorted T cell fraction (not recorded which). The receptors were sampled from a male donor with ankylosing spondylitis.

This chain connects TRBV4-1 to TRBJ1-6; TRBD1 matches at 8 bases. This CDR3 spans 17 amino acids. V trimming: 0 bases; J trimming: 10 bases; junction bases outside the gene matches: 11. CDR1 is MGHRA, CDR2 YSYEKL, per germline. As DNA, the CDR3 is TGCGCCAGCAGCCAAGACCCAACTGGGACAGGACCGTCACCCCTCCACTTT. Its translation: CASSQDPTGTGPSPLHF.

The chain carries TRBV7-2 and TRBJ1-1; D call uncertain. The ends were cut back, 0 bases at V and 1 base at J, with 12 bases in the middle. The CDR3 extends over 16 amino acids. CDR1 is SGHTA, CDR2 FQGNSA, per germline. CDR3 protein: CASSLAVGKGNTEAFF. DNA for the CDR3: TGTGCCAGCAGCTTAGCGGTTGGAAAAGGGAACACTGAAGCTTTCTTT.

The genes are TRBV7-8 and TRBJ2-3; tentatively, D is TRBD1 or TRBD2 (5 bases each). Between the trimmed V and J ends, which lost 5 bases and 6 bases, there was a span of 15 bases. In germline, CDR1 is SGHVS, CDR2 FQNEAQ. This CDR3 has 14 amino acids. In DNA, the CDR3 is TGTGCCAGCAGCCCAGGGACGCCCCAGGATACGCAGTATTTT. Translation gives CASSPGTPQDTQYF.

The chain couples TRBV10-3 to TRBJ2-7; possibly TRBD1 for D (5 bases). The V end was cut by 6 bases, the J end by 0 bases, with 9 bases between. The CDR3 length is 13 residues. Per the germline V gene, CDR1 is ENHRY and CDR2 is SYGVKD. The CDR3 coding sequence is TGTGCCATCAGGGAAGGGGTCTCCTACGAGCAGTACTTC. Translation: CAIREGVSYEQYF.

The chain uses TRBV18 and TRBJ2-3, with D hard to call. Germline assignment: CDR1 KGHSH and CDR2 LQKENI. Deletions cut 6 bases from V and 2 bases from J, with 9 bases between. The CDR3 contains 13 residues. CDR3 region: CASSLVVTDTQYF. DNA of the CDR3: TGTGCCAGCTCCCTCGTTGTCACAGATACGCAGTATTTT.

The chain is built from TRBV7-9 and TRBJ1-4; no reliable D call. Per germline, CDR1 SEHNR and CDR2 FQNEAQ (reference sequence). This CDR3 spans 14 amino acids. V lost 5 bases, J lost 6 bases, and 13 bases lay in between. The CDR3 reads CASSPPTSYEKLFF. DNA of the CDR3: TGTGCCAGCAGCCCACCGACCAGTTATGAAAAACTGTTTTTT.

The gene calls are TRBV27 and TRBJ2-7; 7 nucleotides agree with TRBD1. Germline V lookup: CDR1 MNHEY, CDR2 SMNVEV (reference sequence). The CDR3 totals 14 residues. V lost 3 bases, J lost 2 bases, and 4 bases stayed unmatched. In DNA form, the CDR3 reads TGTGCCAGCAGTTTCACAGGGGACACCTACGAGCAGTACTTC. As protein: CASSFTGDTYEQYF.